These 24 T cell receptor beta chains were sequenced from one sample in a study of cytomegalovirus exposure and HLA in healthy donors. It was with 60 Vbeta and 13 Jbeta primers that the PCR ran. Clones were sequenced by immunoSEQ multiplex PCR, and TCRdb holds only the in-frame ones, with some missing. The sample includes some 130,000 clones, about 80% of them seen just once. The sequenced sample was PBMCs. These receptors originate from a man between 25 and 39 years old in good health and CMV-seronegative.

This chain joins TRBV18 and TRBJ2-2; D is perhaps TRBD2 (5 bases). Trimming took 3 bases from V and 4 from J, leaving 12 bases between them. Germline CDR1 and CDR2: KGHSH and LQKENI. The CDR3 has 15 amino acids. The CDR3 bases are TGTGCCAGCTCACCCGAGGGCTCGGGCACCGGGGAGCTGTTTTTT. Translated: CASSPEGSGTGELFF.

The chain uses TRBV6-5 and TRBJ2-7, with 7 positions matching TRBD1. With 0 bases clipped from V and 6 bases from J, the junction kept 8 bases outside the gene matches. The length of the CDR3 is 15 residues. Germline V gene lookup returns CDR1 MNHEY and CDR2 SVGAGI. The CDR3 reads CASSYSRTGVPEQYF. For the CDR3, the DNA is TGTGCCAGCAGTTACTCGAGGACAGGAGTGCCCGAGCAGTACTTC.

The chain has TRBV6-4 and TRBJ2-3; 9 nucleotides align to TRBD2. Losses at the gene ends were 6 bases for V and 7 bases for J; bases not matched to a gene: 11. Germline V gene sequence: CDR1 MRHNA, CDR2 SNTAGT. The CDR3 has 15 amino acids. The CDR3 protein is CASRAISGSVHTQYF. CDR3 nucleotide sequence: TGTGCCAGCAGAGCTATTAGCGGGAGCGTCCATACGCAGTATTTT.

V usage is TRBV5-1 and J usage is TRBJ2-1, with D possibly matching TRBD2 (6 bases). The CDR3 loop spans 14 amino acids. Germline lookup yields CDR1 SGHRS and CDR2 YFSETQ. V was trimmed by 4 bases and J by 7 bases, leaving 15 bases between them. In nucleotides, the CDR3 is TGCGCCAGCAGCGGATGGGGACTTGGGAATGAGCAGTTCTTC. It specifies CASSGWGLGNEQFF.

This clone was seen more than once but under ten times. Mismatch with germline at one junction end may stem from a read error. The chain carries TRBV28 and TRBJ1-1; D possibly corresponds to TRBD1 (5 bases). CDR1 and CDR2 (germline): MDHEN, SYDVKM. The CDR3 covers 10 residues. The chain's CDR3 is CASSLDKEIF. The CDR3 region has the DNA TGTGCCAGCAGTTTGGACAAAGAGATCTTT.

The chain recombines TRBV9 with TRBJ1-4; TRBD1 is a possible D gene (6 bases). V was shortened by 4 bases and J by 8 bases, with 12 bases between the two germline ends. Germline CDR1 SGDLS, CDR2 YYNGEE. This CDR3 comprises 13 residues. The CDR3 DNA reads as TGTGCCAGCAGCCCCCCCCAGGGGGAAAAACTGTTTTTT. Protein product: CASSPPQGEKLFF.

The J gene is TRBJ1-2, the V gene TRBV28, with 11 bases lining up with TRBD1. This CDR3 has 15 residues. Germline V gene data show CDR1 as MDHEN and CDR2 as SYDVKM. The trim removed 0 bases at V and 6 bases at J, leaving 3 bases unmatched. CDR3 sequence: CASSLWGTGGHGYTF. The CDR3 coding sequence is TGTGCCAGCAGTTTATGGGGGACAGGGGGGCATGGCTACACCTTC.

V gene TRBV4-1 combines with J gene TRBJ2-1; unclear D gene. With 0 bases removed from V and 7 bases from J, the gap between germline ends came to 19 bases. Germline values: CDR1 MGHRA, CDR2 YSYEKL. This CDR3 spans 17 amino acids. The CDR3 here is CASSQDTTAIGDNEQFF. The CDR3, as DNA: TGCGCCAGCAGCCAAGATACTACGGCTATAGGAGATAATGAGCAGTTCTTC.

The chain couples TRBV11-2 to TRBJ2-2; TRBD1 is a possible D gene (5 bases). V was clipped by 0 bases and J by 4 bases, with 12 bases between them. The CDR3 runs to 16 residues. CDR1 is SGHAT, CDR2 FQNNGV, per germline. The DNA for the CDR3 is TGTGCCAGCAGCTTAGATCTAGGGGCGAGCACCGGGGAGCTGTTTTTT. Translating gives CASSLDLGASTGELFF.

V gene TRBV11-1 combines with J gene TRBJ2-1; the match to TRBD2 covers 10 bases. Trimming removed 4 bases from V and 3 bases from J; junction bases left unmatched: 15. Looked up from germline, CDR1 is SGHAT and CDR2 is FQDESV (reference sequence). The CDR3 is 19 residues long. The CDR3 DNA is TGTGCCAGCAGCTCCCCGGGCAGCGGGAGGGCCTGGGGCTACAATGAGCAGTTCTTC. It specifies CASSSPGSGRAWGYNEQFF.

A word on this clone: The same CDR3 can be traced to other DNA sequences in this sample. This sequence joins TRBV27 and TRBJ2-5, with TRBD1 as a possible D gene (6 bases). This CDR3 spans 15 amino acids. Germline values: CDR1 MNHEY, CDR2 SMNVEV (reference sequence). The germline V and J ends were trimmed by 6 bases and 5 bases, with 19 bases remaining between them. CDR3 DNA sequence: TGTGCCAGCAGACCTGCGGACAGCCCCGCGGAGACCCAGTACTTC. Translated, it gives CASRPADSPAETQYF.

The chain is built from TRBV7-8 and TRBJ2-3, with D tentatively TRBD1 (6 bases). The CDR3 length is 14 residues. The germline gives CDR1 SGHVS, CDR2 FQNEAQ. Deletions cut 5 bases from V and 4 bases from J, with 13 bases between. CDR3 coding DNA: TGTGCCAGCAGCGAACAGGGTAGCGCAGATACGCAGTATTTT. It translates to CASSEQGSADTQYF.

The rearrangement uses TRBV29-1 and TRBJ1-1, with a weak D call TRBD1 (6 bases). With 6 bases removed from V and 10 bases from J, the gap between germline ends came to 24 bases. The CDR3 totals 14 residues. Germline-derived CDR1 and CDR2 are SQVTM and ANQGSEA. In DNA form, the CDR3 reads TGCAGCGTCCCGGGACATCGGAATAGTGGAGCAGCTTTCTTT. Residues: CSVPGHRNSGAAFF.

This clone was detected only a few times. V is TRBV10-3 and J is TRBJ1-2, with D tentatively TRBD1 (5 bases). The CDR3 totals 13 residues. Germline assignment: CDR1 ENHRY and CDR2 SYGVKD. V was pared by 11 bases and J by 3 bases, with 16 bases between. In nucleotides, the CDR3 is TGTGCCCTCCGCCAGGGAATTGACTATGGCTACACCTTC. This sequence encodes CALRQGIDYGYTF.

This clone showed up just a few times. The rearrangement links TRBV7-9 to TRBJ1-2; perhaps TRBD1 as D (6 bases). Trimming removed 2 bases at V and 6 bases at J, with 13 bases between. There are 14 residues in the CDR3. Germline V gene lookup returns CDR1 SEHNR and CDR2 FQNEAQ (reference sequence). The CDR3 spells CASSLNAAGDGYTF. The CDR3 coding sequence is TGTGCCAGCAGCTTAAATGCGGCAGGGGATGGCTACACCTTC.

This chain joins TRBV29-1 and TRBJ2-4, with D possibly being TRBD1 (6 bases). V was clipped by 3 bases and J by 1 base, with 7 bases between them. CDR1 is SQVTM, CDR2 ANQGSEA, per germline. CDR3 length: 13 amino acids. The CDR3 sequence is CSVEGAAKNIQYF. The CDR3 nucleotides read TGCAGCGTTGAGGGGGCGGCCAAAAACATTCAGTACTTC.

V usage is TRBV11-2 and J usage is TRBJ2-7; the match to TRBD2 covers 8 bases. This CDR3 is 14 amino acids long. V was clipped by 6 bases and J by 2 bases; unmatched bases: 6. CDR1 SGHAT and CDR2 FQNNGV come from the germline V gene. The CDR3 bases are TGTGCCAGCAGTGGGACTAGGTTCCCCTACGAGCAGTACTTC. Amino acid sequence: CASSGTRFPYEQYF.

The chain has TRBV18 and TRBJ1-4, with no clear D. Germline V gene data show CDR1 as KGHSH and CDR2 as LQKENI. The germline V and J ends were trimmed by 1 base and 4 bases, with 7 bases remaining between them. This CDR3 is 14 amino acids long. Written as DNA, the CDR3 is TGTGCCAGCTCACCACGACGGGATAATGAAAAACTGTTTTTT. Translating gives CASSPRRDNEKLFF.

The chain recombines TRBV7-7 with TRBJ2-3; 15 positions agree with TRBD2. CDR3 size: 17 residues. CDR1 is SSHAT, CDR2 FNYEAQ, per germline (reference sequence). Germline trimming cut 10 bases from V and 5 bases from J; bases unmatched to any gene: 13. The CDR3 is CATGKGLAGGWGDTQYF. For the CDR3, the DNA is TGTGCCACCGGCAAGGGACTAGCGGGAGGATGGGGAGATACGCAGTATTTT.

In its sample, this clone was seen a few times. This chain links TRBV10-3 with TRBJ1-1; TRBD1 matches at 8 bases. The ends lost 3 bases at V and 0 bases at J; junction bases unmatched: 9. This CDR3 region has 17 residues. Germline CDR1 reads ENHRY; CDR2 reads SYGVKD. The CDR3 loop is CAISDLRQGPMNTEAFF. CDR3 in DNA: TGTGCCATCAGTGATCTCCGACAGGGGCCCATGAACACTGAAGCTTTCTTT.

The rearrangement uses TRBV6-5 and TRBJ2-1; TRBD2 aligns across 11 bases. Trimming at V came to 6 bases and at J to 4 bases, leaving 5 bases not matched to a gene. Germline assignment: CDR1 MNHEY and CDR2 SVGAGI. This CDR3 has 15 residues. The CDR3 nucleotides are TGTGCCAGCAGCCGAACTAGCGGGAGATACAATGAGCAGTTCTTC. It specifies CASSRTSGRYNEQFF.

For the CDR3, the DNA is TGTGCCTGCATACTCCAGGGTGAAGCTTTCTTT. Encoded protein: CACILQGEAFF. The genes are TRBV30 and TRBJ1-1; TRBD1 might be the D (5 bases). Trimming cost V 6 bases and J 7 bases, with 12 bases left between them. CDR3 length: 11 amino acids. The germline V gene encodes CDR1 GTSNPN and CDR2 SVGIG (reference sequence).

As to this clone: The same CDR3 can be traced to other DNA sequences in this sample. The J gene is TRBJ1-1, the V gene TRBV6-5, with unresolved D. Germline CDR1 MNHEY, CDR2 SVGAGI. Trimming took off 0 bases at V and 0 bases at J, with 8 bases between the two ends. This CDR3 contains 15 residues. The CDR3 DNA sequence: TGTGCCAGCAGTTACTCGGGCAGCATGAACACTGAAGCTTTCTTT. Protein sequence: CASSYSGSMNTEAFF.

The chain has TRBV2 and TRBJ2-2, with TRBD1 identical over 11 bases. The trim removed 7 bases at V and 5 bases at J, leaving 3 bases unmatched. The CDR3 extends over 14 amino acids. Germline CDR1 is SNHLY and CDR2 is FYNNEI. CDR3 in DNA: TGTGCCAGCACGGGACAGGGGGTGACCGGGGAGCTGTTTTTT. It yields the protein CASTGQGVTGELFF.